This T cell receptor (beta chain) was captured in a study of T cell repertoires in cytomegalovirus infection. The overall study: It was the public TCR beta signatures that indicated both CMV infection and matching HLA type. General study results and limits: Clonotypes of TCR beta that were HLA-C-restricted and CMV-specific dominated the ex vivo response. Accumulated public TCR beta family frequency recognized individuals carrying CMV together with the relevant HLA.

V lost 5 bases to trimming and J lost 3 bases; unmatched junction nucleotides: 11. CDR3 length: 17 residues. This clonotype has at least ten counts. Its antigen is undetermined. MiXCR, applied by TCRdb to the reads, yields one record per CDR3 protein. The sample has more than 500,000 distinct CDR3 sequences, 16% seen once. The origin of this receptor is a human donor in good health (CMV status not recorded). Some clones in this sample may be carry-over from other donors' samples. This chain uses TRBV12-3 or TRBV12-4 with TRBJ1-5, with 9 bases lining up with TRBD1. The sequencing input was CD8+ T cells from PBMCs. CDR3 residues: CASSPNRGRFDNQPQHF. The CDR3 nucleotides are TGTGCCAGCAGTCCCAACAGGGGGCGCTTCGACAATCAGCCCCAGCATTTT.